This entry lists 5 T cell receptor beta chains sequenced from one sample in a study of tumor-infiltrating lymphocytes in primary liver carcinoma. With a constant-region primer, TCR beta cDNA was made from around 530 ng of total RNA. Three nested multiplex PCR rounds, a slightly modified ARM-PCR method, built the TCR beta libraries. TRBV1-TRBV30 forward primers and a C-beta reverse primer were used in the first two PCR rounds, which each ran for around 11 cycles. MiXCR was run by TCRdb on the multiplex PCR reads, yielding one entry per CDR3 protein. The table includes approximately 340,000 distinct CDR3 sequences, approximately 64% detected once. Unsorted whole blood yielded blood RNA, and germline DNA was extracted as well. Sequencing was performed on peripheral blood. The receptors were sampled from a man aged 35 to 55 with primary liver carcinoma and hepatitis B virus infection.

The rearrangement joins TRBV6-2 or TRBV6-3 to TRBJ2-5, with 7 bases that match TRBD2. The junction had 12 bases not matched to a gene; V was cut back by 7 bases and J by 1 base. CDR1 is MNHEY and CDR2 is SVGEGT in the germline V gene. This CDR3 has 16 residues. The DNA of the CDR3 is TGTGCCAGCATGGAGCTAGCGGTAGGGTCCCAAGAGACCCAGTACTTC. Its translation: CASMELAVGSQETQYF.

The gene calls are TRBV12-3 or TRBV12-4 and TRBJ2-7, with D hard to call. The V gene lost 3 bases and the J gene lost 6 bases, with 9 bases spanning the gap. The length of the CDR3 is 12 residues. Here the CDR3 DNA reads TGTGCCAGCAGTTTTAAGGGTCCCGAGCAGTACTTC. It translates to CASSFKGPEQYF.

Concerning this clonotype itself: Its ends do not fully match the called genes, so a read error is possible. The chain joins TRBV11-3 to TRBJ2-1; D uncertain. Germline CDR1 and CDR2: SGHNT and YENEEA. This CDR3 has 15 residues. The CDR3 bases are TGTGCCAGCAGGTTTAGTCCTACCTCCTACATTGAGCAGTTCTTC. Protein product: CASRFSPTSYIEQFF. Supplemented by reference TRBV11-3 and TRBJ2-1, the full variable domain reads EAGVVQSPRYKIIEKKQPVAFWCNPISGHNTLYWYLQNLGQGPELLIRYENEEAVDDSQLPKDRFSAERLKGVDSTLKIQPAELGDSAVYLCASRFSPTSYIEQFFGPGTRLTVL.

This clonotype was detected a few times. The CDR3 loop reads CAVYPAGGPEAFF. CDR3 nucleotides: TGTGCCGTCTACCCGGCGGGAGGCCCTGAAGCTTTCTTT. The chain couples TRBV10-3 to TRBJ1-1; D remains unclear. The CDR3 has 13 residues. V was trimmed by 11 bases and J by 6 bases, leaving 19 bases between them. Germline CDR1 reads ENHRY; CDR2 reads SYGVKD.

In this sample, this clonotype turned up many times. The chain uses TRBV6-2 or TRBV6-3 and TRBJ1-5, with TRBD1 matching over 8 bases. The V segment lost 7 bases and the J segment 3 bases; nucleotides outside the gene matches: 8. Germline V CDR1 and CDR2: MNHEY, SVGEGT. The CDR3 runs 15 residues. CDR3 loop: CASTISGGPNQPQHF. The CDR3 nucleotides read TGTGCCAGCACCATTTCAGGGGGCCCCAATCAGCCCCAGCATTTT.